This T cell receptor beta chain was retrieved from a study of shared T cell receptors in the human thymus. Assay used: immunoSEQ multiplex PCR; TCRdb lists only in-frame clones, some missing. The data hold hundreds of thousands of clones, with approximately 78% observed a single time. The J segment lost 8 bases and the V segment lost 9 bases, leaving 11 bases of the junction unmatched. Germline-derived CDR1 and CDR2 are LNHDA and SQIVND (reference sequence). This CDR3 is built from 14 residues. The data also belong to a second study, concerning human thymus T cells. As reported in that work: The donor group consisted of healthy Finnish infants who were having corrective surgery for congenital heart defects. During corrective heart surgery, resections were taken, and the thymus tissue came from them. Thymic and blood repertoires appeared to carry a bias in their V and J gene usage.

The sequencing sample was made of thymocytes. This TCR was sampled from a boy under three years old with a congenital heart defect. The chain carries TRBV19 and TRBJ1-5; TRBD1 matches at 9 bases. DNA for the CDR3: TGTGCCAGCCGAAGTGGGGACAGGGATGAGCCCCAGCATTTT. It specifies CASRSGDRDEPQHF.